This T cell receptor (beta chain) originates from a study of tumor and adjacent non-tumor tissue in lung cancer. Notes on the study in general: Tumor TCR diversity, when higher, was linked to shorter survival. Normal lung showed higher cumulative top 100 clone frequency than tumor. Compared with tumor, normal lung showed significantly lower TCR diversity.

This sample's RNA came from whole unsorted tissue. The library came from three nested PCR rounds adapted from ARM-PCR protocols. TCRdb re-analysed the multiplex PCR reads in MiXCR, keeping a single row per CDR3 protein. The top ten hold about 25% of the sample, which has about 200,000 distinct CDR3 sequences, 71% seen once. With regard to this clonotype: Its target is not known. An end of the junction does not agree with germline; a read error may underlie this.

The sequenced sample was lung tumor tissue. This clonotype was sampled from a man aged 55 to 70 with non-small cell lung cancer.

CDR3 nucleotide sequence: TGTGTCAGCAGCCCCGCGACGGACCAAAAGACCCATTACTTC. Residues: CVSSPATDQKTHYF. The rearrangement uses TRBV11-2 and TRBJ2-3; D call uncertain. The CDR3 spans 14 residues. CDR1 and CDR2 from the germline V gene are SGHAT and FQNNGV.